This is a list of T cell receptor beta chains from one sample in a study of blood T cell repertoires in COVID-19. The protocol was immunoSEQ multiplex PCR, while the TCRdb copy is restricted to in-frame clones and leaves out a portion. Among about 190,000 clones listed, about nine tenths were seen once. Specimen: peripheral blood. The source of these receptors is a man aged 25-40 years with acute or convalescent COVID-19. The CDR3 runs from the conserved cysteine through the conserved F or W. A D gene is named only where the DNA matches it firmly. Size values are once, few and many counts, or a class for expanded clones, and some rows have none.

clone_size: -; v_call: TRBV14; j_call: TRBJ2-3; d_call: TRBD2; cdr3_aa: CASSQRLAVPRPSPTDTQYF; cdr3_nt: TGTGCCAGCAGCCAACGACTAGCCGTCCCCAGGCCCAGCCCAACAGATACGCAGTATTTT
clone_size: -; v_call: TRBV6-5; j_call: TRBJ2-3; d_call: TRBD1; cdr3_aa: CASQRTGWTDTQYF; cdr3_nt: TGTGCCAGCCAGAGGACAGGATGGACAGATACGCAGTATTTT
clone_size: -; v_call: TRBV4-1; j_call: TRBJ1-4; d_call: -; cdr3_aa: CASSHTAITNEKLFF; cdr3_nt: TGCGCCAGCAGCCACACAGCAATTACTAATGAAAAACTGTTTTTT
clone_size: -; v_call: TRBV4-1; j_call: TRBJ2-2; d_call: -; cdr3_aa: CASSLSSPFTGELFF; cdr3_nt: TGCGCCAGCAGCCTATCCTCTCCTTTCACCGGGGAGCTGTTTTTT
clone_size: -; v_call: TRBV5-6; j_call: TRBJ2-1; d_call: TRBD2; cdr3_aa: CASSQIAGGISYNEQFF; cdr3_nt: TGTGCCAGCAGCCAGATAGCGGGAGGTATCTCCTACAATGAGCAGTTCTTC
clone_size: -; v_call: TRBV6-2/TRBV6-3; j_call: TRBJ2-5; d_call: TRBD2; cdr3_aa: CASSYSNVGGGVEETQYF; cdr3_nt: TGTGCCAGCAGTTACTCGAATGTAGGCGGGGGGGTGGAAGAGACCCAGTACTTC
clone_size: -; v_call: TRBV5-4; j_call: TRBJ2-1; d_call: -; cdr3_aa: CASSLKTVLSSYNEQFF; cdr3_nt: TGTGCCAGCAGCTTGAAGACAGTCCTGAGCTCCTACAATGAGCAGTTCTTC
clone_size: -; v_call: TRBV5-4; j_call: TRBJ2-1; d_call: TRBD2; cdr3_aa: CASSPLGAGVNNEQFF; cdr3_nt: TGTGCCAGCAGTCCTTTGGGAGCGGGAGTGAACAATGAGCAGTTCTTC
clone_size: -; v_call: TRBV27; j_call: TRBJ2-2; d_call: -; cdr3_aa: CASSPVRSGKNTGELFF; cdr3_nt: TGTGCCAGCAGCCCCGTTCGGTCGGGGAAAAACACCGGGGAGCTGTTTTTT
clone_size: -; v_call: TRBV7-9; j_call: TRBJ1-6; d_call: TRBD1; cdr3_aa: CASSGTGSHNSPLHF; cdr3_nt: TGTGCCAGCAGCGGGACAGGCAGTCATAATTCACCCCTCCACTTT
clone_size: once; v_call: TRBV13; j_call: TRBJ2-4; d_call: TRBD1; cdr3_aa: CASSLEGTEKNIQYF; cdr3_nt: TGTGCCAGCAGCTTAGAAGGGACAGAGAAAAACATTCAGTACTTC
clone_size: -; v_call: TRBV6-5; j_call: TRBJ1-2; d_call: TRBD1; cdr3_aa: CASTRDRAGAYGYTF; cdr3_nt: TGTGCCAGCACCCGAGACAGGGCCGGCGCCTATGGCTACACCTTC
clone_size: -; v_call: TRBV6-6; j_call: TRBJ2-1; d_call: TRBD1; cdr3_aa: CAIHGTGVYNEQFF; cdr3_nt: TGTGCCATCCACGGGACAGGAGTTTACAATGAGCAGTTCTTC
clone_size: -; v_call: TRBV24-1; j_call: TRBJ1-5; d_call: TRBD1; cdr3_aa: CATSPSGQGTQPQHF; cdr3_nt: TGTGCCACCAGTCCCTCCGGACAGGGGACTCAGCCCCAGCATTTT
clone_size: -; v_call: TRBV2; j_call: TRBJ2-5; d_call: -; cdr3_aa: CASRGEDGRWETQYF; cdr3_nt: TGTGCCAGCAGAGGGGAGGATGGGAGATGGGAGACCCAGTACTTC
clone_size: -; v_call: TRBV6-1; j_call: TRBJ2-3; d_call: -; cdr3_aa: CASSEERLAGDTQYF; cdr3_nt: TGTGCCAGCAGTGAAGAAAGGCTAGCTGGAGATACGCAGTATTTT
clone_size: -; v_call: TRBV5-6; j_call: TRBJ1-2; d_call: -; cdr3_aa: CASSLVASEWGYTF; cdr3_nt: TGTGCCAGCAGCTTGGTTGCCTCCGAGTGGGGCTACACCTTC
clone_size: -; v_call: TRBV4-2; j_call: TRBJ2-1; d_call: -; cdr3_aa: CASSQTRTAYNEQFF; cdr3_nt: TGTGCCAGCAGCCAAACCAGGACAGCCTACAATGAGCAGTTCTTC
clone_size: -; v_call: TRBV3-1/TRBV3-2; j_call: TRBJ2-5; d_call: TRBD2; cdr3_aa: CASSQGGVAGLETQYF; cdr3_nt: TGTGCCAGCAGCCAGGGCGGGGTAGCGGGACTTGAGACCCAGTACTTC
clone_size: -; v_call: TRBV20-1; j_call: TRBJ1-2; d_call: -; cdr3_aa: CSATEYGYTF; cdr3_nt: TGCAGTGCCACGGAGTATGGCTACACCTTC
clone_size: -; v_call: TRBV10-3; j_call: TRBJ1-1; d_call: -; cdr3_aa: CAIRRTELNTEAFF; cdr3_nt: TGTGCCATCAGACGAACAGAACTGAACACTGAAGCTTTCTTT
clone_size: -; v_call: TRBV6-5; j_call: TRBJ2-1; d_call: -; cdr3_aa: CASRRRGSSYNEQFF; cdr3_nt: TGTGCCAGCAGAAGACGGGGGAGCTCCTACAATGAGCAGTTCTTC
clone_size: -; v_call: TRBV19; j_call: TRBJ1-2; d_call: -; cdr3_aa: CASSITWAGKDGYTF; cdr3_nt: TGTGCCAGTAGTATAACATGGGCAGGGAAGGATGGCTACACCTTC
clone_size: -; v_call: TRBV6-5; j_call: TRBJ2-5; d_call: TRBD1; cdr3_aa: CASSRDGTGKETQYF; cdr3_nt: TGTGCCAGCAGCCGAGATGGGACAGGCAAAGAGACCCAGTACTTC
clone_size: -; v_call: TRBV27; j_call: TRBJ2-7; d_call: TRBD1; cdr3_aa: CASSHRDRSYEQYF; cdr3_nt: TGTGCCAGCAGTCACCGGGACAGATCCTACGAGCAGTACTTC
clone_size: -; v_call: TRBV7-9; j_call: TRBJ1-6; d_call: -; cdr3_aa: CASSLAPRSPLHF; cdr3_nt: TGTGCCAGCAGCTTAGCCCCCAGGTCACCCCTCCACTTT
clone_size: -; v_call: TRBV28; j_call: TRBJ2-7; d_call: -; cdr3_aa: CASSLIPSYEQYF; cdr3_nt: TGTGCCAGCAGTTTAATCCCCAGCTACGAGCAGTACTTC
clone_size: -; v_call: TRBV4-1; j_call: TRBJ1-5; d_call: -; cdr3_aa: CASSQVGLSGESQHF; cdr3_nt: TGCGCCAGCAGCCAAGTAGGATTATCAGGGGAATCCCAGCATTTT
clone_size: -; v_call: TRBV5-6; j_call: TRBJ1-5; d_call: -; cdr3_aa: CASSLVGGNQPQHF; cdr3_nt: TGTGCCAGCAGCTTGGTTGGAGGCAATCAGCCCCAGCATTTT
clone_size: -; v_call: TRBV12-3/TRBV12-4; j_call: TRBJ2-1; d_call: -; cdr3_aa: CATQLADEQFF; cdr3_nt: TGTGCCACTCAACTGGCGGATGAGCAGTTCTTC
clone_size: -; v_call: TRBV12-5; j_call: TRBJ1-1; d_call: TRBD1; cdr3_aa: CASALLRQGRNTEAFF; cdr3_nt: TGTGCTAGTGCCTTACTTCGACAGGGGCGGAACACTGAAGCTTTCTTT
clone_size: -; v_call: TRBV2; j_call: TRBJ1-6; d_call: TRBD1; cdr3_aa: CASSPEQGNSPLHF; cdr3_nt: TGTGCCAGCAGCCCTGAACAGGGGAATTCACCCCTCCACTTT
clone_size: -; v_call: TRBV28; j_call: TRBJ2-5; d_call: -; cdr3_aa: CASSEGPDQETQYF; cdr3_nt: TGTGCCAGCAGTGAGGGTCCGGACCAAGAGACCCAGTACTTC
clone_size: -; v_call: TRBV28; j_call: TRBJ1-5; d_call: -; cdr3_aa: CASNYQGNQPQHF; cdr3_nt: TGTGCCAGCAATTATCAGGGTAATCAGCCCCAGCATTTT
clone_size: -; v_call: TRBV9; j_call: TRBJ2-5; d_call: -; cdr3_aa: CASSVGSGQETQYF; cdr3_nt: TGTGCCAGCAGCGTAGGTAGCGGCCAAGAGACCCAGTACTTC
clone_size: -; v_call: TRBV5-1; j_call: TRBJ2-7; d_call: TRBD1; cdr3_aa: CASSFLPGTGGYEQYF; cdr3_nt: TGCGCCAGCAGCTTTCTGCCCGGGACAGGGGGATACGAGCAGTACTTC